These T cell receptor beta chains were read from a single sample in a study of Ad26.COV2.S vaccination and SARS-CoV-2 variants. Profiling relied on immunoSEQ multiplex PCR, and the TCRdb table lists in-frame clones only, not all of them. The top ten clones hold 3.4% of a sample with under 400,000 clones, around 90% of them seen once. The sample in question was peripheral blood, obtained in a trial of Ad26.COV2.S vaccine versus placebo. Receptors were obtained from a person between 18 and 65 years old who received the Ad26.COV2.S COVID-19 vaccine or a placebo. CDR3s include the opening cysteine and the closing phenylalanine or tryptophan. The order of the fields is clone size, V gene, D gene, J gene, CDR3 DNA, CDR3 protein. A D gene is named only where the DNA matches it firmly. The listing skips clone size in some rows; elsewhere it reads once, few, many or a size class.

.	TRBV9	.	TRBJ1-1	TGTGCCAGCAGCCCCCGGAGCATGAACACTGAAGCTTTCTTT	CASSPRSMNTEAFF
.	TRBV5-1	TRBD1	TRBJ1-1	TGCGCCAGCAGCCTCGGACAGGGATTATCGGGAAGGACTGAAGCTTTCTTT	CASSLGQGLSGRTEAFF
.	TRBV7-7	.	TRBJ2-7	TGTGCTAGCAGCCCCCTACAGGGCCGGAGCGAGCAGTACTTC	CASSPLQGRSEQYF
.	TRBV19	.	TRBJ2-1	TGTGCCAGTAGTATACTGAATGAGCAGTTCTTC	CASSILNEQFF
.	TRBV5-8	.	TRBJ1-5	TGTGCCAGCCCCCCGACCAATCAGCCCCAGCATTTT	CASPPTNQPQHF
.	TRBV7-2	.	TRBJ2-2	TGTGCCAGCAGCTTAGGCGGGACCAAGAACACCGGGGAGCTGTTTTTT	CASSLGGTKNTGELFF
.	TRBV10-2	TRBD2	TRBJ2-2	TGCGCCAGCGGAGCCACTAGCGGGGGGGCCACCGGGGAGCTGTTTTTT	CASGATSGGATGELFF
.	TRBV9	.	TRBJ2-5	TGTGCCAGCAGTCGTAAAGTCGGGCGGCAAGAGACCCAGTACTTC	CASSRKVGRQETQYF
.	TRBV4-1	.	TRBJ2-7	TGCGCCAGCAGCCAACCCCGGGACTCTACCCGGGAGCAGTACTTC	CASSQPRDSTREQYF
.	TRBV29-1	TRBD1	TRBJ1-1	TGCAGCGTTCCCGGGACAGGGGATGTGGTGGAACTAGGCACTGAAGCTTTCTTT	CSVPGTGDVVELGTEAFF
.	TRBV2	.	TRBJ1-3	TGTGCCAGCAGTGTGGTCCGGGGCGCTGGAAACACCATATATTTT	CASSVVRGAGNTIYF
.	TRBV14	.	TRBJ1-1	TGTGCCAGCAGCCGCAATCAAGCTGAAGCTTTCTTT	CASSRNQAEAFF
.	TRBV3-1/TRBV3-2	.	TRBJ1-2	TGTGCCAGCAGCCAGAGGGGTGGGGCGAAAGTAGATGGCTACACCTTC	CASSQRGGAKVDGYTF
.	TRBV12-3/TRBV12-4	.	TRBJ1-2	TGTGCCAGCAGTTTTTCCGGCTATGGCTACACCTTC	CASSFSGYGYTF
.	TRBV3-1/TRBV3-2	TRBD1	TRBJ1-3	TGTGCCAGCAGCCCTACCGGGACAGAACTAACTGGAAACACCATATATTTT	CASSPTGTELTGNTIYF
.	TRBV29-1	.	TRBJ2-7	TGCAGCGCCGGACGAACCTACGAGCAGTACTTC	CSAGRTYEQYF
.	TRBV7-9	.	TRBJ1-2	TGTGCCAGCAGCTCTCCATGGGGTTTTGGGTATGGCTACACCTTC	CASSSPWGFGYGYTF
.	TRBV6-2/TRBV6-3	TRBD1	TRBJ1-4	TGTGCCAGCAGTCCGTACAGGGGGCAAGTGGAAAAACTGTTTTTT	CASSPYRGQVEKLFF
.	TRBV5-6	TRBD1	TRBJ1-1	TGTGCCAGCAGCTTGGACAGGGGGAAGAGAGTAGCTTTCTTT	CASSLDRGKRVAFF
.	TRBV2	.	TRBJ1-2	TGTGCCAGCAGTCGCCGGACAGAGGGTTTGCGTGGCTACACCTTC	CASSRRTEGLRGYTF
.	TRBV2	.	TRBJ1-3	TGTGCCAGCAGTGGGCTCCGGGACACCATATATTTT	CASSGLRDTIYF
.	TRBV7-8	.	TRBJ2-1	TGTGCCAGCAGCCGAGATCTTGTGGCGGGGCTACTCCTATACAATGAGCAGTTCTTC	CASSRDLVAGLLLYNEQFF
.	TRBV7-6	.	TRBJ2-5	TGTGCCAGCAGCTCCTCGGGAGAAGAGACCCAGTACTTC	CASSSSGEETQYF
.	TRBV19	TRBD2	TRBJ2-7	TGTGCCTCGGGAGGCTACGAGCAGTACTTC	CASGGYEQYF
.	TRBV11-1	.	TRBJ1-4	TGTGCCAGCAGCCGATCAACAGGGTCAACTAATGAAAAACTGTTTTTT	CASSRSTGSTNEKLFF
.	TRBV4-3	.	TRBJ1-1	TGCGCCAGCAGCCAAGATAGAGGGCCGAACACTGAAGCTTTCTTT	CASSQDRGPNTEAFF
.	TRBV19	TRBD2	TRBJ2-1	TGTGCCAGTAGTATGTCCGGACTAGCGGGGGCCGAGCAGTTCTTC	CASSMSGLAGAEQFF
.	TRBV27	.	TRBJ2-7	TGTGCCAGCAGTAGGGACGGAACCTACGAGCAGTACTTC	CASSRDGTYEQYF
few	TRBV6-5	.	TRBJ1-1	TGTGCCAGCAGTTACGGGGGGAAGACTGAAGCTTTCTTT	CASSYGGKTEAFF
few	TRBV19	.	TRBJ1-5	TGTGCTACCACTCGGCAGGGACAGCCCCAGCATTTT	CATTRQGQPQHF
.	TRBV7-9	TRBD1	TRBJ2-7	TGTGCCAGCAGCTTAGGCAGGACAGGCTCGAACTACGAGCAGTACTTC	CASSLGRTGSNYEQYF
.	TRBV13	.	TRBJ2-3	TGTGCCAGCACCCGGCTGGGGGCCCCGTCCACAGATACGCAGTATTTT	CASTRLGAPSTDTQYF
once	TRBV7-3	.	TRBJ1-1	TGTGCCAGCAGCCTGGGGGCGAACACTGAAGCTTTCTTT	CASSLGANTEAFF
.	TRBV6-5	TRBD1	TRBJ2-1	TGTGCCAGCAGTTACTCGAGGACAGGGGTCGATGAGCAGTTCTTC	CASSYSRTGVDEQFF
.	TRBV11-2	TRBD1	TRBJ1-2	TGTGCCAGCAGCTTTGGGACAGGGGGCAATGGCTACACCTTC	CASSFGTGGNGYTF
.	TRBV6-6	TRBD1	TRBJ1-6	TGTGCCAGCAGTTACCGGGACAGTGATAATTCACCCCTCCACTTT	CASSYRDSDNSPLHF
.	TRBV7-3	TRBD2	TRBJ2-1	TGTGCCAGCAGCTCAGGACTAGCGCCGAATGAGCAGTTCTTC	CASSSGLAPNEQFF
.	TRBV2	.	TRBJ1-1	TGTGCCAGCAGGCCTTCGACAGATTTTAACACTGAAGCTTTCTTT	CASRPSTDFNTEAFF
.	TRBV4-3	.	TRBJ2-7	TGCGCCAGCAGCCAAGAGGGTGGGCAGGGGTCCTACGAGCAGTACTTC	CASSQEGGQGSYEQYF
.	TRBV6-2/TRBV6-3	.	TRBJ2-7	TGTGCCAGCAGTGACCCTCGGTCCCCCTACGAGCAGTACTTC	CASSDPRSPYEQYF
.	TRBV13	.	TRBJ2-7	TGTGCCAGCAGCTTACAGGAGAAATACGAGCAGTACTTC	CASSLQEKYEQYF
.	TRBV6-1	.	TRBJ2-3	TGTGCCAGCAGTGAAGTTCTTCGACCGCGGTTTGAGTATTTT	CASSEVLRPRFEYF